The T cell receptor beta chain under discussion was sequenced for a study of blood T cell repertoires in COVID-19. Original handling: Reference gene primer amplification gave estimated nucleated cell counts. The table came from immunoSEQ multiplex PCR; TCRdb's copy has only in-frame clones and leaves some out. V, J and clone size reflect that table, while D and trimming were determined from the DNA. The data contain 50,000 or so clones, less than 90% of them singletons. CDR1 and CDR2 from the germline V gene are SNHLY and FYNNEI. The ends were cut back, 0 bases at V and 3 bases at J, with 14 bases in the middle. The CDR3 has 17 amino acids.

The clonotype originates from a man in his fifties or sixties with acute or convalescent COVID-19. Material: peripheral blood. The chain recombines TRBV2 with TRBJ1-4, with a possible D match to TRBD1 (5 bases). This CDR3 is CASSEASGEVSNEKLFF. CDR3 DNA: TGTGCCAGCAGTGAAGCATCGGGGGAGGTTTCTAATGAAAAACTGTTTTTT.